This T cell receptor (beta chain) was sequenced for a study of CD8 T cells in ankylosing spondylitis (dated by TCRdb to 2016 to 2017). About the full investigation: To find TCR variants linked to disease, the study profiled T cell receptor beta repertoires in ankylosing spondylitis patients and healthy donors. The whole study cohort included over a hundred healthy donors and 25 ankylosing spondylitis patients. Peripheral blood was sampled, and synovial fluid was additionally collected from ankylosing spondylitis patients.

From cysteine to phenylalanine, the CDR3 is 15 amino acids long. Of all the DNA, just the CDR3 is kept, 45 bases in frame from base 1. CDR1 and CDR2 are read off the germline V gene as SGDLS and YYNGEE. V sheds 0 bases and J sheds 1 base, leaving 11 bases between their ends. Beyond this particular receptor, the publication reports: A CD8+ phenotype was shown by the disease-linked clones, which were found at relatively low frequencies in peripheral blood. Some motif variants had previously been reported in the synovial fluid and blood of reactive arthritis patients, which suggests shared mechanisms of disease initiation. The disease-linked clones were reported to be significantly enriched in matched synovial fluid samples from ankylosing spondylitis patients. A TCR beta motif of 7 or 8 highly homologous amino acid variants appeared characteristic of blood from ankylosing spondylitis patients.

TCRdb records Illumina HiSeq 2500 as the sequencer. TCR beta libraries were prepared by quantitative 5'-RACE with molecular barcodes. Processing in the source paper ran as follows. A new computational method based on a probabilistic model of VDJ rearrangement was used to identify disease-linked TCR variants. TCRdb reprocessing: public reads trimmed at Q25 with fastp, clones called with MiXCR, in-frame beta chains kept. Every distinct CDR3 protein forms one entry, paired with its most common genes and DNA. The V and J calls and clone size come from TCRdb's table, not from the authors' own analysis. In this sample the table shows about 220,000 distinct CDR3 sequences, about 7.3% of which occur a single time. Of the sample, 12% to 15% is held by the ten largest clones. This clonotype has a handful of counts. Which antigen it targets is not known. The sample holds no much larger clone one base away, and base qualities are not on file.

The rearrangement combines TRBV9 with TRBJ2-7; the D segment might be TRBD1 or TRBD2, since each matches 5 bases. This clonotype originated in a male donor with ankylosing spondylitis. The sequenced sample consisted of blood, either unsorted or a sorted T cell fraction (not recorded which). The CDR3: CASSVGGTGSYEQYF. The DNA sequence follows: TGTGCCAGCAGCGTAGGGGGGACGGGTTCCTACGAGCAGTACTTC.